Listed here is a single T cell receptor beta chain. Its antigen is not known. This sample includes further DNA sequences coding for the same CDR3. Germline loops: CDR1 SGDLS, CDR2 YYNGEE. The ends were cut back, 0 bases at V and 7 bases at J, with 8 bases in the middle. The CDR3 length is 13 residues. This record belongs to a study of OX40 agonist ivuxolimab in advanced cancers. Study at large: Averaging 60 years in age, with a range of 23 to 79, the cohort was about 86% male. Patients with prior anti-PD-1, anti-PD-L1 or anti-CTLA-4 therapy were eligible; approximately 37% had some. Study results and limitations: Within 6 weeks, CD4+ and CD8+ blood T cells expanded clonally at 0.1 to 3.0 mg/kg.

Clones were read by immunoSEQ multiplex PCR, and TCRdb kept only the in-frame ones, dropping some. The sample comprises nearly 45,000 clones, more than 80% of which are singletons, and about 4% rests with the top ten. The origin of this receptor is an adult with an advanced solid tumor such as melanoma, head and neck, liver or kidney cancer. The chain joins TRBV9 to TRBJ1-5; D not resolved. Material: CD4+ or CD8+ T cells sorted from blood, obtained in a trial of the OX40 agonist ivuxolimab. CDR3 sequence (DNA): TGTGCCAGCAGCGTAGGAGGGTACCAGCCCCAGCATTTT. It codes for CASSVGGYQPQHF.